This TCR beta chain was recovered during a study of blood T cell repertoires in COVID-19. At the level of the study: Samples representing acute and convalescent COVID-19 were sourced from the United States, Italy and Spain. T cells, B-cell-depleted T cells, or PBMCs provided the cDNA or gDNA that served as material.

Germline-derived CDR1 and CDR2 are LGHDT and YNNKEL (reference sequence). This CDR3 region has 14 residues. Trimming removed 1 base from V and 3 bases from J, with 10 bases in between. Under the authors' procedure: From reference gene primer amplification, estimates of nucleated cell counts were derived. The method was immunoSEQ multiplex PCR; TCRdb's version includes in-frame clones alone and lacks a portion of them. That table furnishes V, J and clone size, whereas the DNA furnished D and trimming. The sample lists roughly 76,000 clones; approximately 78% were seen once. The sequenced sample was peripheral blood. The source is a woman in her 70s with acute or convalescent COVID-19. The chain has TRBV3-1 (or the pseudogene TRBV3-2) and TRBJ2-7; D remains unclear. The CDR3 DNA sequence: TGTGCCAGCAGCCAAGGGCTAGGTAGCTACGAGCAGTACTTC. Translation: CASSQGLGSYEQYF.